A single sample is the source of the 5 T cell receptor beta chains below, sequenced in a study of blood T cell repertoires in COVID-19. The repertoire was sequenced with immunoSEQ multiplex PCR; TCRdb's copy has only in-frame clones and lacks some. The sample has 95,000 or so clones, about 84% seen once. Specimen: peripheral blood. These receptor sequences come from a human donor in a cohort sampled during active COVID-19.

V is TRBV19 and J is TRBJ2-2; D is perhaps TRBD1 (5 bases). Germline values: CDR1 LNHDA, CDR2 SQIVND (reference sequence). CDR3 length: 13 amino acids. The CDR3 nucleotides are TGTGCGTCTGGGGCGCAGAACACCGGGGAGCTGTTTTTT. As protein: CASGAQNTGELFF. The complete variable domain, with remaining parts taken from reference TRBV19 and TRBJ2-2, reads DGGITQSPKYLFRKEGQNVTLSCEQNLNHDAMYWYRQDPGQGLRLIYYSQIVNDFQKGDIAEGYSVSREKKESFPLTVTSAQKNPTAFYLCASGAQNTGELFFGEGSRLTVL.

The J gene is TRBJ1-4, the V gene TRBV19, with D tentatively TRBD1 (5 bases). Germline CDR1 is LNHDA and CDR2 is SQIVND (reference sequence). The CDR3 is 15 amino acids. Trimming pared 7 bases from V and 7 bases from J, leaving 19 bases between. CDR3 protein: CASTPAGRGSEKLFF. The CDR3 nucleotides are TGTGCCAGTACCCCAGCGGGACGGGGATCTGAAAAACTGTTTTTT.

This clone was recorded a few times. The chain joins TRBV18 to TRBJ1-2; D might be TRBD1 (6 bases). Trimming pared 10 bases from V and 1 base from J, leaving 19 bases between. CDR1 and CDR2 from the germline V gene are KGHSH and LQKENI. This CDR3 contains 15 residues. The CDR3 is CATRDKIVDNYGYTF. CDR3 bases: TGTGCCACACGGGACAAAATAGTGGATAACTATGGCTACACCTTC.

The V gene is TRBV6-5, the J gene TRBJ1-1; possibly TRBD1 for D (6 bases). Trimming left V 0 bases short and J 5 bases short, with 7 bases between. This CDR3 has 13 residues. Germline assignment: CDR1 MNHEY and CDR2 SVGAGI. This CDR3 reads CASSYSGATEAFF. DNA for the CDR3: TGTGCCAGCAGTTACTCGGGGGCTACTGAAGCTTTCTTT.

This chain's CDR3 is CASSLAWTSYSNPLYEQYF. The CDR3 DNA follows: TGCGCCAGCAGCTTGGCCTGGACTAGCTACTCCAACCCTTTATACGAGCAGTACTTC. The chain links TRBV5-1 to TRBJ2-7; 8 bases agree with TRBD2. Per the germline V gene, CDR1 is SGHRS and CDR2 is YFSETQ. This CDR3 region has 19 residues. J gave up 4 bases and V 0 bases, and 18 bases lay outside the gene matches.